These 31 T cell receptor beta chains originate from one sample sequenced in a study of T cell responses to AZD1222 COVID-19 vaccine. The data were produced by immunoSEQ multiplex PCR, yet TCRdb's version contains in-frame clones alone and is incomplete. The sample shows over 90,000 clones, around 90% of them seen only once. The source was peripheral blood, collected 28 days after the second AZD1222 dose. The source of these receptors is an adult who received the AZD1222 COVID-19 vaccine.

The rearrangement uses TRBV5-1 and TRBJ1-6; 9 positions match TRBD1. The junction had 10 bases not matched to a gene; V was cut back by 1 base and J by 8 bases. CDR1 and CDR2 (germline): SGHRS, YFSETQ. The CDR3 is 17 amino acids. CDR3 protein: CASSLSTGRTGDSPLHF. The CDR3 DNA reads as TGCGCCAGCAGCTTGTCTACAGGGAGGACAGGGGATTCACCCCTCCACTTT.

CDR3 sequence (DNA): TGTGCCAGCAGCCAATCTCGGCCGGGTTTGGTGGGAAGAGGGACCCAGTACTTC. Its translation: CASSQSRPGLVGRGTQYF. The V call is TRBV14, the J call TRBJ2-5, with D unclear. The CDR3 runs 18 residues. Germline assignment: CDR1 SGHDN and CDR2 FVKESK. Trimming pared 2 bases from V and 7 bases from J, leaving 26 bases between.

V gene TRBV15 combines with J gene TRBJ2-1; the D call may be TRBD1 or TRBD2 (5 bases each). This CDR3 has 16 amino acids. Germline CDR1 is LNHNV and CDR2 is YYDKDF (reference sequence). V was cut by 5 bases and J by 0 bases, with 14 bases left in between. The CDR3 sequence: CATSGGPSSSYNEQFF. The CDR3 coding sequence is TGTGCCACCAGCGGGGGACCGTCAAGCTCCTACAATGAGCAGTTCTTC.

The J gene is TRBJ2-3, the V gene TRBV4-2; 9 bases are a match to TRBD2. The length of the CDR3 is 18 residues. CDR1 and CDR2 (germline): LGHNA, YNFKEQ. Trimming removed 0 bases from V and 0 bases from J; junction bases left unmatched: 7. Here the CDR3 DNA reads TGTGCCAGCAGCCAAGAGGGTTTGGGACTAGCAAGCACAGATACGCAGTATTTT. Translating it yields CASSQEGLGLASTDTQYF.

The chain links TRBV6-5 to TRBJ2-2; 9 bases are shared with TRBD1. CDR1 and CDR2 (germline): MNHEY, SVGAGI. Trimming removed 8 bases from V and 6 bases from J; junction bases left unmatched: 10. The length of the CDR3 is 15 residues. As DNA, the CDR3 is TGTGCCAGCCGACCGGGACAGGGATGGTCCGGGGAGCTGTTTTTT. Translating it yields CASRPGQGWSGELFF.

The CDR3 sequence is CASSDQGSRPGAFF. The CDR3 bases are TGTGCCAGCAGCGACCAGGGGTCCCGCCCCGGAGCTTTCTTT. The chain links TRBV2 to TRBJ1-1; tentative D call: TRBD1 (6 bases). The germline V gene encodes CDR1 SNHLY and CDR2 FYNNEI. The CDR3 consists of 14 residues. V dropped 6 bases and J dropped 10 bases, with 21 bases sitting between them.

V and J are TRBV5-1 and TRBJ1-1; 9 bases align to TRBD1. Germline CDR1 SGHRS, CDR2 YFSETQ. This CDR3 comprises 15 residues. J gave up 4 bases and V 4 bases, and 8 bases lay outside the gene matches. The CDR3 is CASSPVQGAVTEAFF. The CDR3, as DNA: TGCGCCAGCAGCCCGGTACAGGGGGCTGTCACTGAAGCTTTCTTT.

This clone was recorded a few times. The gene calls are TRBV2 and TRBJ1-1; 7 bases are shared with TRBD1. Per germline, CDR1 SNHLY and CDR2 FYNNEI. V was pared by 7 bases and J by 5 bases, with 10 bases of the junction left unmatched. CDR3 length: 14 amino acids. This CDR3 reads CASTGMTGNTEAFF. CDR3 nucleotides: TGTGCCAGCACTGGGATGACAGGGAATACTGAAGCTTTCTTT.

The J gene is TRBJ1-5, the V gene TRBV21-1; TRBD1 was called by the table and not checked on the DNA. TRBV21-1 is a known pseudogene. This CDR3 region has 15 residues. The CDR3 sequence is CASSKGDRVDQPQHF. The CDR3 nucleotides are TGTGCCAGCAGCAAAGGGGACAGGGTCGATCAGCCCCAGCATTTT.

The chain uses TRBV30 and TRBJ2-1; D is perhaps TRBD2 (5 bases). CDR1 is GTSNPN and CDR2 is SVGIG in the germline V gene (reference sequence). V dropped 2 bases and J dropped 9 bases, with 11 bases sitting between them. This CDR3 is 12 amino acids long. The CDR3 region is CAWSMHGGEQFF. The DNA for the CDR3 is TGTGCCTGGAGTATGCATGGAGGTGAGCAGTTCTTC.

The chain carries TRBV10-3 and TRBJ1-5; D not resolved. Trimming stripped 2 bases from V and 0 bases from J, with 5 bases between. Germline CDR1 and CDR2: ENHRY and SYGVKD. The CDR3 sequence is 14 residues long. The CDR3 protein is CAISEVGSNQPQHF. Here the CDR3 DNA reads TGTGCCATCAGTGAGGTGGGTAGCAATCAGCCCCAGCATTTT.

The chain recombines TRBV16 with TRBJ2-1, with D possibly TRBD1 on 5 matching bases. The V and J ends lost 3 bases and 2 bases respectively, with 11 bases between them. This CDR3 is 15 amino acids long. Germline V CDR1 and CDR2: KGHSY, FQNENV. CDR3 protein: CASSHRVNTYNEQFF. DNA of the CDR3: TGTGCCAGCAGCCACAGGGTAAATACCTACAATGAGCAGTTCTTC.

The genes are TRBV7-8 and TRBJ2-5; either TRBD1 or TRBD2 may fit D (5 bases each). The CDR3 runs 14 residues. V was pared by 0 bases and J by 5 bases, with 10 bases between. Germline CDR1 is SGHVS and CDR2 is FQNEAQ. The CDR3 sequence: CASSLAGPEETQYF. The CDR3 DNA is TGTGCCAGCAGCTTAGCGGGACCCGAGGAGACCCAGTACTTC.

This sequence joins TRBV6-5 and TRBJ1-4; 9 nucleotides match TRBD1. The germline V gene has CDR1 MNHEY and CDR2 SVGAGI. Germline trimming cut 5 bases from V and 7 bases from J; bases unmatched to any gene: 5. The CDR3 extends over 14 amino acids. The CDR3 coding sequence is TGTGCCAGCAGTACGGGACAGGGTGGTGAAAAACTGTTTTTT. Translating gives CASSTGQGGEKLFF.

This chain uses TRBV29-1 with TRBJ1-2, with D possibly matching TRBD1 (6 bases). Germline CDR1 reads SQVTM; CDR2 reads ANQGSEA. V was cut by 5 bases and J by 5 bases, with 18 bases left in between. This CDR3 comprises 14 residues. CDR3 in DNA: TGCAGCGTTTACCCTACAGGGCCTCTATATGGCTACACCTTC. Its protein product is CSVYPTGPLYGYTF.

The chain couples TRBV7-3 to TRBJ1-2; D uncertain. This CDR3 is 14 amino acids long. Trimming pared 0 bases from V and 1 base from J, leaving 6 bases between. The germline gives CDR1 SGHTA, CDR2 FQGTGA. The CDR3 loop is CASSLTPDNYGYTF. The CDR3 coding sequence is TGTGCCAGCAGCTTAACGCCCGATAACTATGGCTACACCTTC.

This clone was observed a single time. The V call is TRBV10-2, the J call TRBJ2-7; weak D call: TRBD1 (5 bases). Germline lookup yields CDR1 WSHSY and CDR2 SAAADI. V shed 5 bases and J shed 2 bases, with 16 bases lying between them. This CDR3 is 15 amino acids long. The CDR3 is CASSQRPGLTYEQYF. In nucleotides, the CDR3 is TGCGCCAGCAGTCAACGCCCAGGGTTAACCTACGAGCAGTACTTC.

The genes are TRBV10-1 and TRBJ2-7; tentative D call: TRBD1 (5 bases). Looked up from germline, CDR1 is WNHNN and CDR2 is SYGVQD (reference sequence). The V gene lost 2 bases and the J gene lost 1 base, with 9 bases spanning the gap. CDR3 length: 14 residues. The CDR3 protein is CASSERAGSYEQYF. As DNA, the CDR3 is TGCGCCAGCAGTGAGCGGGCAGGGTCCTACGAGCAGTACTTC.

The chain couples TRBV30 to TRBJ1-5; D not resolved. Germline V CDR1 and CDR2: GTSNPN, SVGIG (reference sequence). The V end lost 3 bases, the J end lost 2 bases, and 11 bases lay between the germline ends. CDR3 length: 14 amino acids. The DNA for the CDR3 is TGTGCCTGGAGAGGACCCGGGGGCAATCAGCCCCAGCATTTT. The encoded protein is CAWRGPGGNQPQHF.

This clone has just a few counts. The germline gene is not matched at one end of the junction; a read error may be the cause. The CDR3 protein is CASSLEAGVLPSF. As DNA, the CDR3 is TGTGCCAGCAGCTTAGAGGCAGGGGTCCTTCCCTCTTTC. V usage is TRBV7-9 and J usage is TRBJ1-2, with TRBD1 as a possible D gene (6 bases). Germline lookup yields CDR1 SEHNR and CDR2 FQNEAQ (reference sequence). The CDR3 has 13 amino acids. Combining the CDR3 with reference TRBV7-9 and TRBJ1-2 gives the whole variable domain DTGVSQNPRHKITKRGQNVTFRCDPISEHNRLYWYRQTLGQGPEFLTYFQNEAQLEKSRLLSDRFSAERPKGSFSTLEIQRTEQGDSAMYLCASSLEAGVLPSFGSGTRLTVV.

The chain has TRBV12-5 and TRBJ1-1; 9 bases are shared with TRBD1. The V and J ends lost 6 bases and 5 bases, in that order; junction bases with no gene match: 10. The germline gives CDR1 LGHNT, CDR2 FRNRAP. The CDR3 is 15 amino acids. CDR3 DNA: TGTGCTAGTGGCAAATCGACAGGGGGTCGAACTGAAGCTTTCTTT. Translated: CASGKSTGGRTEAFF.

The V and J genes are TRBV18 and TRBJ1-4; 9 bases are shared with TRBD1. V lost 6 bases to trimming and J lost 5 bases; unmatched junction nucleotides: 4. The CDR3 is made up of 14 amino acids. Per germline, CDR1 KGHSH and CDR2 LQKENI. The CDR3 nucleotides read TGTGCCAGCTCGCCGACAGGGGGGAATGAAAAACTGTTTTTT. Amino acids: CASSPTGGNEKLFF.

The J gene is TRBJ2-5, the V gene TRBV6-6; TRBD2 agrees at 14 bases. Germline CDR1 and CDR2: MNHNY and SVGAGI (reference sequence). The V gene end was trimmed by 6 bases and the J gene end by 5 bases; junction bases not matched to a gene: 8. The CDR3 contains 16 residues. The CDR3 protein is CASSPRLAGGRETQYF. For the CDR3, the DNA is TGTGCCAGCAGCCCAAGACTAGCGGGGGGGCGTGAGACCCAGTACTTC.

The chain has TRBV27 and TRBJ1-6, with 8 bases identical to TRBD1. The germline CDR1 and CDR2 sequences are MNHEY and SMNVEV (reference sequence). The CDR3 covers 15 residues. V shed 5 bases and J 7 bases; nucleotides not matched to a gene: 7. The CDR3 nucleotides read TGTGCCAGCAGTCGCCCGACAGGGGAGAATTCACCCCTCCACTTT. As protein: CASSRPTGENSPLHF.

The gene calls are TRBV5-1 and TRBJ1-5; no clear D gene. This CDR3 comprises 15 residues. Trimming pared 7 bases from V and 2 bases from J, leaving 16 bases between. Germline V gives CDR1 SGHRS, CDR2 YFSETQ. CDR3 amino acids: CASPSLGPCNQPQHF. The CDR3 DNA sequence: TGCGCCAGCCCCTCTTTAGGACCTTGCAATCAGCCCCAGCATTTT.

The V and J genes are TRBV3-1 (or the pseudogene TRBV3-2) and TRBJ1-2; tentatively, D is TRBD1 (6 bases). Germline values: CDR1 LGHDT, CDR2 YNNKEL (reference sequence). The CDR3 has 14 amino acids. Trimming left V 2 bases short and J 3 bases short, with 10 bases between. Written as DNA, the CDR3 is TGTGCCAGCAGCCAAATGTCAGGGGACTATGGCTACACCTTC. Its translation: CASSQMSGDYGYTF.

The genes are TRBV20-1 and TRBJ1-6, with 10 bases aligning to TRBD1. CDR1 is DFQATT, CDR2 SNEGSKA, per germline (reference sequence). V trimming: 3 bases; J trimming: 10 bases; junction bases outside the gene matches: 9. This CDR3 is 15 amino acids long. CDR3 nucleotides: TGCAGTGCTAGTGCCGGGACAGGGGTTCGATCACCCCTCCACTTT. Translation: CSASAGTGVRSPLHF.

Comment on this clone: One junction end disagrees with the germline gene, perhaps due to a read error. This CDR3 reads CASSTGGGHTPGGDF. CDR3 in DNA: TGTGCCAGCAGCACCGGTGGGGGACATACACCCGGAGGGGACTTT. The chain carries TRBV7-9 and TRBJ1-1; D perhaps matches TRBD1 (6 bases). CDR3 length equals 15 residues. Germline assignment: CDR1 SEHNR and CDR2 FQNEAQ (reference sequence).

CDR3 DNA sequence: TGTGCCAGCTCGGGACAGGGCGACTATGGCTACACCTTC. It translates to CASSGQGDYGYTF. The genes are TRBV18 and TRBJ1-2; 9 nucleotides line up with TRBD1. Unmatched junction bases numbered 2, after V lost 6 bases and J lost 3 bases. The CDR3 has 13 amino acids. The V gene's germline CDR1 is KGHSH and CDR2 LQKENI.

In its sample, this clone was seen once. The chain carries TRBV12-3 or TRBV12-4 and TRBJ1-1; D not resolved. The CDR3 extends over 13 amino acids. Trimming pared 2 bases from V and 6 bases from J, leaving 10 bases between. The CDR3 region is CASSLTRGSEAFF. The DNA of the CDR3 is TGTGCCAGCAGTTTAACCCGGGGTTCTGAAGCTTTCTTT.

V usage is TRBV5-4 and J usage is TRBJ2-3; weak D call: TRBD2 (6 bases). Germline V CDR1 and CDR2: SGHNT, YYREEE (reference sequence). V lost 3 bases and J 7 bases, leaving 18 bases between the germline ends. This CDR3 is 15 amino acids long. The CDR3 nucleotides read TGTGCCAGCAGCTATGACAGCCCCGGAGGGTATACGCAGTATTTT. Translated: CASSYDSPGGYTQYF.